A selection of T cell receptor beta chains follows, all from one sample in a study of technical replicates of blood from a handful of donors. The assay was immunoSEQ multiplex PCR, and TCRdb's table has in-frame clones only and misses some. The repertoire holds 60,000 to 90,000 clones, with roughly 92% as singletons. Sequenced material: T cells isolated from PBMCs. Receptors were obtained from a human donor in good health. Both conserved end residues are part of each CDR3. Fields, in order: V gene, D gene, clone size, J gene, CDR3 DNA, CDR3 protein. A D gene is named only where the DNA matches it firmly. Size tells how often a clone was seen (once, few, many) or the class of an expanded clone, and some rows leave it out.

v_call: TRBV6-5
d_call: .
clone_size: .
j_call: TRBJ2-1
cdr3_nt: TGTGCCAGCGGAGTGTACAGGGAGATTAATGAGCAGTTCTTC
cdr3_aa: CASGVYREINEQFF

v_call: TRBV19
d_call: .
clone_size: .
j_call: TRBJ2-7
cdr3_nt: TGTGCCGGGCTGAACAGGCACTACGAGCAGTACTTC
cdr3_aa: CAGLNRHYEQYF

v_call: TRBV28
d_call: .
clone_size: once
j_call: TRBJ2-5
cdr3_nt: TGTGCCAGCAGTTTAACACAGGTAGAGACCCAGTACTTC
cdr3_aa: CASSLTQVETQYF

v_call: TRBV5-1
d_call: .
clone_size: .
j_call: TRBJ2-2
cdr3_nt: TGCGCCAGCAGCCTCCTAGACGTCAACACCGGGGAGCTGTTTTTT
cdr3_aa: CASSLLDVNTGELFF

v_call: TRBV6-6
d_call: TRBD1
clone_size: few
j_call: TRBJ1-2
cdr3_nt: TGTGCCAGCAGTTCCGACAGGGGGAATGGCTACACCTTC
cdr3_aa: CASSSDRGNGYTF

v_call: TRBV4-1
d_call: TRBD1
clone_size: .
j_call: TRBJ2-1
cdr3_nt: TGCGCCAGCAGCTCCCAGGGACAGGGGGCCCCCAATGAGCAGTTCTTC
cdr3_aa: CASSSQGQGAPNEQFF

v_call: TRBV7-7
d_call: .
clone_size: .
j_call: TRBJ2-2
cdr3_nt: TGTGCCAGCAGCTTAGTCCCCTCGGCCGGGGAGCTGTTTTTT
cdr3_aa: CASSLVPSAGELFF

v_call: TRBV4-1
d_call: .
clone_size: .
j_call: TRBJ2-3
cdr3_nt: TGCGCCAGCAGCGGCCGGGGGGCAGAGGCAGATACGCAGTATTTT
cdr3_aa: CASSGRGAEADTQYF

v_call: TRBV10-3
d_call: .
clone_size: .
j_call: TRBJ2-2
cdr3_nt: TGTGCCATCAGTCCAGCAGAGGAAACCGGGGAGCTGTTTTTT
cdr3_aa: CAISPAEETGELFF

v_call: TRBV9
d_call: .
clone_size: .
j_call: TRBJ1-3
cdr3_nt: TGTGCCAGCAGCGTAGACAGGAAGGGAGGAAACACCATATATTTT
cdr3_aa: CASSVDRKGGNTIYF

v_call: TRBV11-3
d_call: TRBD1
clone_size: .
j_call: TRBJ2-7
cdr3_nt: TGTGCCAGCAGCCTACGTTTTTACAGGGGTTACTCCTACGAGCAGTACTTC
cdr3_aa: CASSLRFYRGYSYEQYF

v_call: TRBV19
d_call: .
clone_size: .
j_call: TRBJ1-3
cdr3_nt: TGTGCCAGTAGTATAGGCGGCTCTGGAAACACCATATATTTT
cdr3_aa: CASSIGGSGNTIYF

v_call: TRBV6-6
d_call: TRBD1
clone_size: .
j_call: TRBJ1-5
cdr3_nt: TGTGCCAGCAGTTACTCGGACAGGTTTAGCAATCAGCCCCAGCATTTT
cdr3_aa: CASSYSDRFSNQPQHF

v_call: TRBV7-9
d_call: .
clone_size: .
j_call: TRBJ2-5
cdr3_nt: TGTGCCAGCAGCTTAGCGGGAGTAGAGACCCAGTACTTC
cdr3_aa: CASSLAGVETQYF

v_call: TRBV2
d_call: .
clone_size: .
j_call: TRBJ2-3
cdr3_nt: TGTGCCAGCAGTGCACGGTCAGGGAGCACAGATACGCAGTATTTT
cdr3_aa: CASSARSGSTDTQYF

v_call: TRBV4-1
d_call: .
clone_size: .
j_call: TRBJ1-5
cdr3_nt: TGCGCCAGCAGCCCAATACCGGGACACCAAAATCAGCCCCAGCATTTT
cdr3_aa: CASSPIPGHQNQPQHF

v_call: TRBV14
d_call: .
clone_size: once
j_call: TRBJ2-3
cdr3_nt: TGTGCCAGCAGCCAAGATTTAGCAGATACGCAGTATTTT
cdr3_aa: CASSQDLADTQYF

v_call: TRBV15
d_call: TRBD2
clone_size: once
j_call: TRBJ2-3
cdr3_nt: TGTGCCACCAGCACGATGGAGGCTAGCGGGAGACTCAGCACAGATACGCAGTATTTT
cdr3_aa: CATSTMEASGRLSTDTQYF

v_call: TRBV25-1
d_call: .
clone_size: .
j_call: TRBJ1-2
cdr3_nt: TGTGCCAGCAGTGAAGGAGGGATTAATGGCTACACCTTC
cdr3_aa: CASSEGGINGYTF

v_call: TRBV19
d_call: TRBD1
clone_size: few
j_call: TRBJ1-2
cdr3_nt: TGTGCCAGTAGTATAGATGGGACAGGGGGCTATGGCTACACCTTC
cdr3_aa: CASSIDGTGGYGYTF

v_call: TRBV19
d_call: .
clone_size: once
j_call: TRBJ2-7
cdr3_nt: TGTGCCAGTAAATCAGGCCGGGAAAGCTACGAGCAGTACTTC
cdr3_aa: CASKSGRESYEQYF

v_call: TRBV27
d_call: TRBD1
clone_size: .
j_call: TRBJ2-7
cdr3_nt: TGTGCCAGCAGTTTGTCTGGGACAGGACACTACGAGCAGTACTTC
cdr3_aa: CASSLSGTGHYEQYF

v_call: TRBV21-1
d_call: .
clone_size: .
j_call: TRBJ2-7
cdr3_nt: TGTGCCAGCCCCTGGGGCGCGGTTGGGTACGAGCAGTACTTC
cdr3_aa: CASPWGAVGYEQYF

v_call: TRBV9
d_call: .
clone_size: .
j_call: TRBJ2-7
cdr3_nt: TGTGCCAGCAGCGTTTCGACAGGTCTGAACGAGCAGTACTTC
cdr3_aa: CASSVSTGLNEQYF

v_call: TRBV2
d_call: TRBD2
clone_size: .
j_call: TRBJ2-3
cdr3_nt: TGTGCCAGCAGGCGGGCGGGAGGGCCGCAAGATACGCAGTATTTT
cdr3_aa: CASRRAGGPQDTQYF

v_call: TRBV5-1
d_call: .
clone_size: once
j_call: TRBJ2-7
cdr3_nt: TGCGCCAGCCGGTTTTCGGCGCGGGAACTCTACGAGCAGTACTTC
cdr3_aa: CASRFSARELYEQYF

v_call: TRBV27
d_call: .
clone_size: .
j_call: TRBJ2-3
cdr3_nt: TGTGCCAGCAGTTGGGACTTAGCAGATACGCAGTATTTT
cdr3_aa: CASSWDLADTQYF

v_call: TRBV11-2
d_call: .
clone_size: .
j_call: TRBJ2-7
cdr3_nt: TGTGCCAGCAGCTTAGTTCCGGGAACCTACGAGCAGTACTTC
cdr3_aa: CASSLVPGTYEQYF

v_call: TRBV6-6
d_call: .
clone_size: .
j_call: TRBJ1-3
cdr3_nt: TGTGCCAGCAGTTACTCGACTACGAACTCTGGAAACACCATATATTTT
cdr3_aa: CASSYSTTNSGNTIYF

v_call: TRBV11-2
d_call: TRBD2
clone_size: .
j_call: TRBJ2-7
cdr3_nt: TGTGCCAGCAGCTTATTAGCGGGAGAATTATACGAGCAGTACTTC
cdr3_aa: CASSLLAGELYEQYF

v_call: TRBV2
d_call: .
clone_size: .
j_call: TRBJ1-2
cdr3_nt: TGTGCCAGCACCGAGGAGGGGAACTATGGCTACACCTTC
cdr3_aa: CASTEEGNYGYTF

v_call: TRBV13
d_call: .
clone_size: .
j_call: TRBJ2-3
cdr3_nt: TGTGCCAGCAGCTTAGCCCAGGGAACAGATACGCAGTATTTT
cdr3_aa: CASSLAQGTDTQYF

v_call: TRBV25-1
d_call: .
clone_size: .
j_call: TRBJ2-5
cdr3_nt: TGTGCCAGCAGCGAAGAACAGGAATTGGAGACCCAGTACTTC
cdr3_aa: CASSEEQELETQYF

v_call: TRBV9
d_call: .
clone_size: .
j_call: TRBJ2-7
cdr3_nt: TGTGCCAGCAGCGTAGATCCACAGGGAAACGAGCAGTACTTC
cdr3_aa: CASSVDPQGNEQYF

v_call: TRBV30
d_call: TRBD2
clone_size: .
j_call: TRBJ2-1
cdr3_nt: TGTGCCTGGAGTGTACCTGGACTAGCGAACAATGAGCAGTTCTTC
cdr3_aa: CAWSVPGLANNEQFF

v_call: TRBV19
d_call: .
clone_size: .
j_call: TRBJ1-5
cdr3_nt: TGTGCCAGTAGTATGGCCGGGTTATGGCCCCAGCATTTT
cdr3_aa: CASSMAGLWPQHF

v_call: TRBV4-2
d_call: .
clone_size: .
j_call: TRBJ1-1
cdr3_nt: TGTGCCAGCAGCCAAGATTCAGTGAACACTGAAGCTTTCTTT
cdr3_aa: CASSQDSVNTEAFF

v_call: TRBV5-6
d_call: .
clone_size: .
j_call: TRBJ1-1
cdr3_nt: TGTGCCAGCAGCTGGGGGGGGCGTTGGACTGAAGCTTTCTTT
cdr3_aa: CASSWGGRWTEAFF

v_call: TRBV10-3
d_call: .
clone_size: .
j_call: TRBJ1-4
cdr3_nt: TGTGCCATCAGTGATGGGGAGGAACTGTTTTTT
cdr3_aa: CAISDGEELFF

v_call: TRBV6-5
d_call: .
clone_size: once
j_call: TRBJ2-1
cdr3_nt: TGTGCCAGCAGTTTCAACGGAGCCTACAATGAGCAGTTCTTC
cdr3_aa: CASSFNGAYNEQFF

v_call: TRBV5-4
d_call: .
clone_size: .
j_call: TRBJ1-1
cdr3_nt: TGTGCCAGCAGCCCCGGAGTAATAGGTACGAATGCAGCTTTCTTT
cdr3_aa: CASSPGVIGTNAAFF

v_call: TRBV6-6
d_call: .
clone_size: .
j_call: TRBJ1-2
cdr3_nt: TGTGCCAGCAGTTTCAGTGGACAGAACTATGGCTACACCTTC
cdr3_aa: CASSFSGQNYGYTF

v_call: TRBV5-4
d_call: .
clone_size: .
j_call: TRBJ2-7
cdr3_nt: TGTGCCAGCAGCTTGCGCGACGAGCAGTACTTC
cdr3_aa: CASSLRDEQYF